Shown below are 23 T cell receptor beta chains from a single sample sequenced in a study of metastatic and nonmetastatic thyroid tumors. Using MiXCR, TCRdb re-called clones from the PCR reads. The top ten hold roughly 28% of the sample, which has about 5,000 clones, 34% seen once. No treatment of any kind had been given to any patient before thyroid surgery. The sequenced material came from adjacent normal tissue. These receptors originate from a male donor with papillary thyroid cancer or a benign thyroid nodule (not recorded which). Some clones in this sample may be carry-over from other donors' samples.

This clone was counted a few times. The chain carries TRBV2 and TRBJ2-1; 7 positions match TRBD1. The CDR3 is 14 amino acids. Germline lookup yields CDR1 SNHLY and CDR2 FYNNEI. J lost 4 bases, V lost 5 bases, and 5 bases had no gene match. The CDR3 nucleotides read TGTGCCAGCAGTCAGCAGGGGGTATACAATGAGCAGTTCTTC. Amino acids: CASSQQGVYNEQFF.

This clone was observed at least ten times. The V call is TRBV5-8, the J call TRBJ2-4, with a possible D match to TRBD1 (6 bases). The CDR3 is made up of 16 amino acids. Trimming shortened V by 9 bases and J by 2 bases, and 21 bases separated the two germline ends. Germline CDR1 SGHTS, CDR2 YDEGEE. CDR3 amino acids: CATPRVQGSSKNIQYF. The CDR3 bases are TGTGCCACCCCGAGGGTGCAGGGGAGTTCCAAAAACATTCAGTACTTC.

This clone was seen a handful of times. This rearrangement joins TRBV6-1 to TRBJ1-4; D not resolved. Looked up from germline, CDR1 is MNHNS and CDR2 is SASEGT. This CDR3 contains 15 residues. V gave up 3 bases and J gave up 6 bases, with 14 bases separating them. This CDR3 reads CASSDVLGPDEKLFF. The CDR3 nucleotides read TGTGCCAGCAGTGATGTATTGGGTCCGGATGAAAAACTGTTTTTT.

V is TRBV7-8 and J is TRBJ2-7; 9 bases are shared with TRBD1. The CDR3 sequence is 15 residues long. V dropped 5 bases and J dropped 4; count of bases not matched to a gene: 9. CDR1 and CDR2 (germline): SGHVS, FQNEAQ. The CDR3 DNA follows: TGTGCCAGCAGCACCGCGGGACAGGGTGGGTACGAGCAGTACTTC. It specifies CASSTAGQGGYEQYF. Full variable domain (remainder filled in from reference TRBV7-8 and TRBJ2-7): GAGVSQSPRYKVAKRGQDVALRCDPISGHVSLFWYQQALGQGPEFLTYFQNEAQLDKSGLPSDRFFAERPEGSVSTLKIQRTQQEDSAVYLCASSTAGQGGYEQYFGPGTRLTVT.

This clone is labeled as medium-sized (0.01 to 0.1%). The genes are TRBV7-2 and TRBJ2-5, with 9 bases matching TRBD2. Germline loops: CDR1 SGHTA, CDR2 FQGNSA. The CDR3 totals 16 residues. Unmatched junction bases numbered 4, after V lost 1 base and J lost 1 base. The CDR3: CASSLVSGGIQETQYF. CDR3 nucleotide sequence: TGTGCCAGCAGCTTAGTTAGCGGGGGAATCCAAGAGACCCAGTACTTC.

This clone was found a few times. V is TRBV6-1 and J is TRBJ2-6; D uncertain. Germline CDR1 MNHNS, CDR2 SASEGT. The CDR3 runs 15 residues. With 8 bases removed from V and 0 bases from J, the gap between germline ends came to 11 bases. CDR3 sequence reads: CASEITPSGANVLTF. Here the CDR3 DNA reads TGTGCCAGCGAGATAACCCCCTCTGGGGCCAACGTCCTGACTTTC.

The chain uses TRBV11-3 and TRBJ2-7; weak D call: TRBD1 (5 bases). The germline gives CDR1 SGHNT, CDR2 YENEEA. The V and J ends lost 5 bases and 5 bases respectively, with 10 bases between them. This CDR3 is built from 12 residues. CDR3 amino acids: CASSLTGHEQYF. In DNA form, the CDR3 reads TGTGCCAGCAGCCTTACAGGCCACGAGCAGTACTTC.

The J gene is TRBJ1-2, the V gene TRBV12-3 or TRBV12-4; D possibly corresponds to TRBD1 (5 bases). Trimming cost V 3 bases and J 6 bases, with 11 bases left between them. The CDR3 has 13 amino acids. CDR3 bases: TGTGCCAGCAGTTTCTCGGGAGGGGATGGCTACACCTTC. It translates to CASSFSGGDGYTF.

The genes are TRBV28 and TRBJ1-5, with a weak D call TRBD1 (5 bases). V lost 6 bases, J lost 4 bases, and 16 bases lay in between. Germline assignment: CDR1 MDHEN and CDR2 SYDVKM. The CDR3 covers 15 residues. The CDR3 sequence is CASSQDEGPNQPQHF. The DNA for the CDR3 is TGTGCCAGCAGCCAAGACGAGGGGCCTAATCAGCCCCAGCATTTT.

Sample share makes this clone medium-sized (0.01 to 0.1%). The rearrangement uses TRBV18 and TRBJ1-3, with D unresolved. Trimming shortened V by 3 bases and J by 4 bases, and 13 bases separated the two germline ends. The CDR3 is made up of 15 amino acids. CDR1 is KGHSH, CDR2 LQKENI, per germline. CDR3 bases: TGTGCCAGCTCACCGGACCCCGGAGGCGGAAACACCATATATTTT. Translating gives CASSPDPGGGNTIYF.

The J gene is TRBJ2-5, the V gene TRBV29-1, with unresolved D. Germline V gene data show CDR1 as SQVTM and CDR2 as ANQGSEA. The CDR3 spans 11 residues. Trimming left V 3 bases short and J 5 bases short, with 7 bases between. CDR3 sequence: CSVEAKETQYF. The CDR3 nucleotides are TGCAGCGTTGAGGCGAAGGAGACCCAGTACTTC.

This clone is medium-sized (0.01 to 0.1%) in the sample. The rearrangement uses TRBV5-1 and TRBJ1-4; D gene uncertain. The CDR3 is made up of 20 amino acids. The V and J ends lost 2 bases and 3 bases respectively, with 26 bases between them. Per germline, CDR1 SGHRS and CDR2 YFSETQ. CDR3 nucleotide sequence: TGCGCCAGCAGCTTCACTACCTCCTTACGGACGCTTGCATCTAATGAAAAACTGTTTTTT. Protein: CASSFTTSLRTLASNEKLFF.

This chain uses TRBV5-1 with TRBJ2-1, with a tentative D call TRBD2 (5 bases). CDR3 length equals 15 residues. Per the germline V gene, CDR1 is SGHRS and CDR2 is YFSETQ. Trimming cost V 3 bases and J 0 bases, with 10 bases left between them. The CDR3 nucleotides read TGCGCCAGCAGCTCTAGCCGGAGCTCCTACAATGAGCAGTTCTTC. It is translated as CASSSSRSSYNEQFF.

V usage is TRBV6-2 or TRBV6-3 and J usage is TRBJ2-6; 11 nucleotides match TRBD2. The CDR3 extends over 16 amino acids. Germline trimming cut 10 bases from V and 0 bases from J; bases unmatched to any gene: 5. Germline CDR1 MNHEY, CDR2 SVGEGT. Here the CDR3 DNA reads TGTGCCATCGGGACTAGCGGTGGCTCTGGGGCCAACGTCCTGACTTTC. The encoded protein is CAIGTSGGSGANVLTF.

The chain carries TRBV5-1 and TRBJ2-7; tentative D call: TRBD1 (5 bases). V was shortened by 7 bases and J by 1 base, with 15 bases between the two germline ends. The CDR3 extends over 14 amino acids. CDR1 is SGHRS and CDR2 is YFSETQ in the germline V gene. Here the CDR3 reads CASGSQGSSYEQYF. Written as DNA, the CDR3 is TGCGCCAGCGGTTCGCAGGGCAGTTCCTACGAGCAGTACTTC.

This clone was picked up many times. The chain has TRBV4-1 and TRBJ2-7; unclear D gene. The CDR3 covers 15 residues. Germline V gene sequence: CDR1 MGHRA, CDR2 YSYEKL. V was cut by 0 bases and J by 3 bases, with 12 bases left in between. Written as DNA, the CDR3 is TGCGCCAGCAGCCAAGAAAGGCGGACCTTCTACGAGCAGTACTTC. Encoded protein: CASSQERRTFYEQYF.

The chain couples TRBV6-2 or TRBV6-3 to TRBJ1-5, with D tentatively TRBD1 (5 bases). V was pared by 2 bases and J by 3 bases, with 11 bases between. The CDR3 is 15 amino acids. Germline CDR1 and CDR2: MNHEY and SVGEGT. The CDR3 reads CASSYSREVNQPQHF. CDR3 DNA sequence: TGTGCCAGCAGTTACAGCAGGGAAGTCAATCAGCCCCAGCATTTT.

Of note for this clone: The sample holds other DNA sequences that translate to the same CDR3. This chain links TRBV6-1 with TRBJ1-4; D possibly corresponds to TRBD1 (5 bases). Trimming took 6 bases from V and 9 from J, leaving 11 bases between them. The germline V gene has CDR1 MNHNS and CDR2 SASEGT. This CDR3 is built from 12 residues. DNA of the CDR3: TGTGCCAGCAGGGGGCCGGAGAAAAAACTGTTTTTT. Translating gives CASRGPEKKLFF.

This clone was seen only a few times. CDR3 nucleotides: TGTGCCAGCAGTTTCAGGGGAGGATCCTATAATTCACCCCTCCACTTT. Residues: CASSFRGGSYNSPLHF. The chain carries TRBV6-5 and TRBJ1-6; D is possibly TRBD1 (6 bases). The germline V gene has CDR1 MNHEY and CDR2 SVGAGI. There are 16 residues in the CDR3. The V and J ends lost 4 bases and 1 base respectively, with 11 bases between them.

This clone turned up a few times. The V and J genes are TRBV12-3 or TRBV12-4 and TRBJ2-7; either TRBD1 or TRBD2 may supply D (5 bases each). V was trimmed by 6 bases and J by 4 bases, leaving 19 bases between them. The CDR3 has 15 residues. The CDR3 nucleotides read TGTGCCAGCAGGTCAGGGAGTGGGAGTCTGTACGAGCAGTACTTC. This gives the protein CASRSGSGSLYEQYF.

This clone is categorized as large. The chain has TRBV4-1 and TRBJ1-4; 7 nucleotides line up with TRBD1. This CDR3 is built from 15 residues. The ends lost 2 bases at V and 8 bases at J; junction bases unmatched: 8. Germline V lookup: CDR1 MGHRA, CDR2 YSYEKL. CDR3 nucleotides: TGCGCCAGCAGCCAAATAGACAGGGAAGGAGAAAAACTGTTTTTT. Translation gives CASSQIDREGEKLFF.

The rearrangement uses TRBV7-9 and TRBJ1-6, with 9 nucleotides matching TRBD1. The V segment lost 3 bases and the J segment 9 bases; nucleotides outside the gene matches: 6. The CDR3 spans 15 residues. Germline-derived CDR1 and CDR2 are SEHNR and FQNEAQ (reference sequence). The DNA of the CDR3 is TGTGCCAGCAGCTTGGGGACAGGGATACTTTCACCCCTCCACTTT. It encodes CASSLGTGILSPLHF.

The V gene is TRBV12-3 or TRBV12-4, the J gene TRBJ2-1; the D gene could be TRBD1 or TRBD2 (5 bases each). The CDR3 consists of 14 residues. V was shortened by 1 base and J by 6 bases, with 10 bases between the two germline ends. In nucleotides, the CDR3 is TGTGCCAGCAGTTTAGGGGCAGGGAGCAATGAGCAGTTCTTC. This translates into CASSLGAGSNEQFF.